The rows below give T cell receptor beta chains drawn from one sample of a study of cytomegalovirus exposure and HLA in healthy donors. Here immunoSEQ multiplex PCR was the method, and the copy in TCRdb shows in-frame clones only, minus some. The sample consists of about 120,000 clones, approximately 84% of them appearing once. Sequenced sample: PBMCs. The receptors originated from a man between 45 and 60 years old in good health and CMV-seronegative. Each CDR3 is given with its conserved first and last residue. A D gene is named only where the DNA matches it firmly. Size is stated for part of the rows, as once, few or many counts, or as a class when the clone is expanded.

CDR3nt	CDR3aa	v_gene	abundance	j_gene	d_gene
TGCGCCAGCAGTGAGTCCCGCACTAGCGTCAAAGAGTCCTACAATGAGCAGTTCTTC	CASSESRTSVKESYNEQFF	TRBV10-1	NA	TRBJ2-1	TRBD2
TGTGCCTGGAGGCTCGGGGGAGAGACCCAGTACTTC	CAWRLGGETQYF	TRBV30	NA	TRBJ2-5	NA
TGTGCCAGCAGTTCCTACAGGAACTATGGCTACACCTTC	CASSSYRNYGYTF	TRBV28	NA	TRBJ1-2	NA
TGTGCCAGCAGCTCCGAGACTAGTAGTAACGAGCAGTACTTC	CASSSETSSNEQYF	TRBV5-4	NA	TRBJ2-7	NA
TGCGCCAGCAGCCAAGAGAATGCGGCGGGAGATACGCAGTATTTT	CASSQENAAGDTQYF	TRBV4-3	NA	TRBJ2-3	NA
TGTGCCAGTACCTTCCTCCGGGGCACTGAAGCTTTCTTT	CASTFLRGTEAFF	TRBV19	NA	TRBJ1-1	NA
TGTGCCAGCAGTCCGGGGGACAGGGAGTCCGGGGAGCTGTTTTTT	CASSPGDRESGELFF	TRBV27	NA	TRBJ2-2	TRBD1
TGTGCCAGCAGTTATCGAATGGATCGACAGGGCGCTTATAGCAATCAGCCCCAGCATTTT	CASSYRMDRQGAYSNQPQHF	TRBV27	NA	TRBJ1-5	TRBD1
TGCGCCAGCAGCCAAGTCCGGAGCTACAATGAGCAGTTCTTC	CASSQVRSYNEQFF	TRBV4-3	NA	TRBJ2-1	NA
TGCGCCAGCAGCCAACAGGATTCGAATGGCTACACCTTC	CASSQQDSNGYTF	TRBV4-1	NA	TRBJ1-2	NA
TGTGCCAGCAGCAGGGACACCCTGAACACTGAAGCTTTCTTT	CASSRDTLNTEAFF	TRBV7-9	NA	TRBJ1-1	NA
TGTGCCAGCAGCGCCCGGACAGGGAACAACTACGAGCAGTACTTC	CASSARTGNNYEQYF	TRBV11-2	NA	TRBJ2-7	TRBD1
TGTGCCACCGTTAGATTACGTGTTGAAGAGACCCAGTACTTC	CATVRLRVEETQYF	TRBV15	few	TRBJ2-5	NA
TGTGCCAGCAGCCTCCCGACGTTTAGCGGGAGAAACAATGAGCAGTTCTTC	CASSLPTFSGRNNEQFF	TRBV7-2	few	TRBJ2-1	TRBD2
TGTGCCAGCAGTGAACGTCCAGGAGGCCCCTACGAGCAGTACTTC	CASSERPGGPYEQYF	TRBV6-1	NA	TRBJ2-7	NA
TGTGCCAGCAGCCAGGGCAGGGATGTCACTGAAGCTTTCTTT	CASSQGRDVTEAFF	TRBV4-2	NA	TRBJ1-1	NA
TGTGCCAGCAGCCCACTACGGTCCTCCTACGAGCAGTACTTC	CASSPLRSSYEQYF	TRBV28	NA	TRBJ2-7	NA
TGTGCCAGTAGTCCAGGAGGGACGCGAAAGAAGGCTACGCAGTATTTT	CASSPGGTRKKATQYF	TRBV19	NA	TRBJ2-3	NA
TGTGCCAGCAGAAACCTCAGGGGAGGCACAGATACGCAGTATTTT	CASRNLRGGTDTQYF	TRBV11-2	NA	TRBJ2-3	NA
TGCGCCAGCAGCCCGACTAGCGGCTACGAGCAGTACTTC	CASSPTSGYEQYF	TRBV5-1	NA	TRBJ2-7	TRBD2
TGTGCCAGCAGCTTAACTGGGAGGAGGAGGAATGAGCAGTTCTTC	CASSLTGRRRNEQFF	TRBV7-3	NA	TRBJ2-1	NA
TGTGCCAGCAGTAAGGGACTAGCCTCCTACGAGCAGTACTTC	CASSKGLASYEQYF	TRBV27	NA	TRBJ2-7	TRBD2
TGTGCCAGCAGCTTAGGGCGGAACAATGAGCAGTTCTTC	CASSLGRNNEQFF	TRBV11-2	NA	TRBJ2-1	NA
TGCGCCAGCAGCCAGCGGAGGTTGAACACTGAAGCTTTCTTT	CASSQRRLNTEAFF	TRBV4-3	NA	TRBJ1-1	NA
TGTGCCAGAGGGACTAGCGGGATTAAACCCTACGAGCAGTACTTC	CARGTSGIKPYEQYF	TRBV6-5	few	TRBJ2-7	TRBD2
TGTGCCAGCAGCTTGGTACGGCTCGTTACAGGGGCTAACTATGGCTACACCTTC	CASSLVRLVTGANYGYTF	TRBV5-8	NA	TRBJ1-2	TRBD1
TGTGCCAGCACCCTCCTAGTCTCCAGGGGCGGCTATGGCTACACCTTC	CASTLLVSRGGYGYTF	TRBV5-4	NA	TRBJ1-2	NA
TGTGCCTTGCTTTACCGCCCGGGTGAAGCTTTCTTT	CALLYRPGEAFF	TRBV30	NA	TRBJ1-1	NA
TGTGCCAGCAGTCCTTATGTCAGGGTTTACACTGAAGCTTTCTTT	CASSPYVRVYTEAFF	TRBV28	NA	TRBJ1-1	NA
TGTGCCACCAGCACCCTTAGCGGGAGGCACTACAATGAGCAGTTCTTC	CATSTLSGRHYNEQFF	TRBV15	NA	TRBJ2-1	TRBD2
TGCAGCGTTGAAGACACCCTACGAAGAATCACAGATACGCAGTATTTT	CSVEDTLRRITDTQYF	TRBV29-1	few	TRBJ2-3	NA